The 16 T cell receptor beta chains reported below all come from one sample, sequenced in a study of blood T cell repertoires in COVID-19. Produced via immunoSEQ multiplex PCR; TCRdb's table is partial and in-frame only. The top ten clones hold 2% to 2.5% of a sample with 55,000 to 65,000 clones, 91% of them seen once. Sequences were obtained from peripheral blood. These receptors all stem from a man in his 60s with acute or convalescent COVID-19.

In regard to this clone: Sequence at one end of the junction differs from germline and may be a read error. The same CDR3 is also encoded by other DNA sequences in this sample. The chain combines TRBV3-1 (or the pseudogene TRBV3-2) with TRBJ2-7; 11 bases line up with TRBD2. CDR1 is LGHDT and CDR2 is YNNKEL in the germline V gene (reference sequence). The length of the CDR3 is 12 residues. CDR3 nucleotide sequence: TGTGCCAGTAGCCTAGCGGGAGGCGAGCAGTACTTC. Translating gives CASSLAGGEQYF.

V and J are TRBV9 and TRBJ2-3, with D possibly being TRBD2 (5 bases). Germline CDR1 SGDLS, CDR2 YYNGEE. V was shortened by 2 bases and J by 4 bases, with 8 bases between the two germline ends. CDR3 length equals 13 residues. The CDR3 region is CASSVGLSDTQYF. The CDR3 region has the DNA TGTGCCAGCAGCGTCGGACTGTCAGATACGCAGTATTTT.

The DNA for the CDR3 is TGCGCCAGCAGCTTGCGGGAAATCACAGATACGCAGTATTTT. Amino acid sequence: CASSLREITDTQYF. The rearrangement links TRBV5-1 to TRBJ2-3; D is perhaps TRBD2 (5 bases). The CDR3 contains 14 residues. Germline-derived CDR1 and CDR2 are SGHRS and YFSETQ. V lost 1 base and J lost 2, with 8 bases in between.

The chain uses TRBV7-9 and TRBJ1-1; 9 positions match TRBD1. The ends lost 7 bases at V and 11 bases at J; junction bases unmatched: 11. Germline V gives CDR1 SEHNR, CDR2 FQNEAQ (reference sequence). The CDR3 sequence is 13 residues long. The CDR3 region has the DNA TGTGCCAGCACTCTGATACAGGGGGCGCGGGCTTTCTTT. This encodes CASTLIQGARAFF.

The chain joins TRBV6-1 to TRBJ2-7; 8 bases map to TRBD1. V was clipped by 0 bases and J by 1 base; unmatched bases: 14. Per the germline V gene, CDR1 is MNHNS and CDR2 is SASEGT. The CDR3 contains 19 residues. In nucleotides, the CDR3 is TGTGCCAGCAGTGAAGCAGGACAGGGTTTTTTTCCTCTTTCCTACGAGCAGTACTTC. As protein: CASSEAGQGFFPLSYEQYF.

The chain has TRBV5-1 and TRBJ2-3, with D maybe TRBD2 (6 bases). CDR3 length: 14 residues. V gave up 1 base and J gave up 6 bases, with 12 bases separating them. Looked up from germline, CDR1 is SGHRS and CDR2 is YFSETQ. The CDR3 nucleotides read TGCGCCAGCAGCTTGTCTCCGGGAGCGGATACGCAGTATTTT. It encodes CASSLSPGADTQYF.

CDR3 sequence reads: CASSERGFTEAFF. DNA for the CDR3: TGTGCCAGCAGTGAGAGGGGGTTCACTGAAGCTTTCTTT. The chain joins TRBV25-1 to TRBJ1-1, with a possible D match to TRBD1 (6 bases). V lost 3 bases and J 4 bases, leaving 9 bases between the germline ends. Germline CDR1 reads MGHDK; CDR2 reads SYGVNS. The CDR3 consists of 13 residues.

The chain has TRBV7-9 and TRBJ1-1, with unresolved D. Germline V lookup: CDR1 SEHNR, CDR2 FQNEAQ (reference sequence). Trimming shortened V by 1 base and J by 2 bases, and 8 bases separated the two germline ends. This CDR3 comprises 14 residues. The CDR3 sequence is CASSLGGLNTEAFF. The CDR3 DNA reads as TGTGCCAGCAGCTTAGGAGGCCTAAACACTGAAGCTTTCTTT.

This clone was recorded once. The chain is built from TRBV9 and TRBJ1-3; no firm D call. Trimming cost V 2 bases and J 2 bases, with 11 bases left between them. The CDR3 runs to 15 residues. Germline loops: CDR1 SGDLS, CDR2 YYNGEE. The CDR3 here is CASSVPPAPGNTIYF. CDR3 sequence (DNA): TGTGCCAGCAGCGTTCCTCCCGCGCCTGGAAACACCATATATTTT.

This clone occurred once. This rearrangement joins TRBV5-1 to TRBJ2-2, with D tentatively TRBD1 (6 bases). The V end lost 5 bases, the J end lost 3 bases, and 11 bases lay between the germline ends. This CDR3 spans 14 amino acids. Germline V gene sequence: CDR1 SGHRS, CDR2 YFSETQ. CDR3 nucleotide sequence: TGCGCCAGCAGTCGTTCAGGGGACACCGGGGAGCTGTTTTTT. Protein: CASSRSGDTGELFF.

The chain carries TRBV5-1 and TRBJ1-4; a possible D gene is TRBD1 (6 bases). Germline assignment: CDR1 SGHRS and CDR2 YFSETQ. This CDR3 contains 13 residues. Trimming took 3 bases from V and 4 from J, leaving 7 bases between them. This CDR3 is CASSSDSNEKLFF. CDR3 coding DNA: TGCGCCAGCAGCTCGGACAGTAATGAAAAACTGTTTTTT.

The gene calls are TRBV24-1 and TRBJ2-1; D perhaps matches TRBD2 (6 bases). The CDR3 sequence is 15 residues long. In germline, CDR1 is KGHDR, CDR2 SFDVKD. Trimming cost V 4 bases and J 8 bases, with 17 bases left between them. CDR3 amino acids: CATSDYGVEGDEQFF. CDR3 DNA sequence: TGTGCCACCAGTGACTACGGGGTGGAGGGCGATGAGCAGTTCTTC.

The gene calls are TRBV13 and TRBJ1-2, with TRBD1 matching 7 bases. With 5 bases clipped from V and 2 bases from J, the junction kept 2 bases outside the gene matches. This CDR3 is 13 amino acids long. Germline CDR1 reads PRHDT; CDR2 reads FYEKMQ (reference sequence). The CDR3 DNA reads TGTGCCAGCAGCCAGGACAGGAACTATGGCTACACCTTC. It encodes CASSQDRNYGYTF.

The chain couples TRBV6-5 to TRBJ2-7; 12 bases are shared with TRBD2. V was pared by 0 bases and J by 0 bases, with 0 bases of the junction left unmatched. Germline V gives CDR1 MNHEY, CDR2 SVGAGI. The CDR3 has 16 residues. CDR3 sequence: CASSYSTSGGSYEQYF. In DNA form, the CDR3 reads TGTGCCAGCAGTTACTCGACTAGCGGGGGCTCCTACGAGCAGTACTTC.

The V gene is TRBV9, the J gene TRBJ1-3; TRBD1 matches at 7 bases. Trimming removed 3 bases from V and 0 bases from J; junction bases left unmatched: 3. CDR3 length: 15 amino acids. The V gene's germline CDR1 is SGDLS and CDR2 YYNGEE. The CDR3: CASSGGQYSGNTIYF. The CDR3 DNA reads TGTGCCAGCAGCGGGGGACAGTACTCTGGAAACACCATATATTTT.

This CDR3 is CASSVTLGTGLSGANVLTF. For the CDR3, the DNA is TGTGCCAGCAGCGTAACCTTAGGGACAGGCCTCTCTGGGGCCAACGTCCTGACTTTC. V is TRBV9 and J is TRBJ2-6; 8 nucleotides line up with TRBD1. CDR1 and CDR2 (germline): SGDLS, YYNGEE. With 1 base clipped from V and 0 bases from J, the junction kept 9 bases outside the gene matches. The CDR3 runs to 19 residues.